Below, 21 T cell receptor beta chains from the same sample are listed, as sequenced in a study of post-analysis software for immune sequencing data. Points from the study as a whole: Patients had higher frequencies than controls of a handful of TRBV segments, including TRBV5-6, TRBV5-1 and TRBV20-1.

Unique-molecular-identifier-tagged TCR beta cDNA libraries were used. TCRdb independently ran MiXCR on the PCR reads; one entry per CDR3 protein. The table has hundreds of thousands of distinct CDR3 sequences, 55% to 70% seen once. Antigens for these TCRs are unknown. Sequenced material: blood. Receptors originate from a girl aged 2-10 years with multiple sclerosis.

The gene calls are TRBV9 and TRBJ2-5; D is possibly TRBD1 or TRBD2 (6 bases each). V lost 4 bases and J lost 0, with 10 bases in between. The CDR3 is 14 residues long. CDR1 and CDR2 from the germline V gene are SGDLS and YYNGEE. The CDR3 DNA is TGTGCCAGCAGCCCCCGGGGGCACCAAGAGACCCAGTACTTC. It codes for CASSPRGHQETQYF. Full variable domain (missing parts from reference TRBV9 and TRBJ2-5): DSGVTQTPKHLITATGQRVTLRCSPRSGDLSVYWYQQSLDQGLQFLIQYYNGEERAKGNILERFSAQQFPDLHSELNLSSLELGDSALYFCASSPRGHQETQYFGPGTRLLVL.

The rearrangement links TRBV7-9 to TRBJ2-4; maybe TRBD1 (7 bases). The J call is doubtful: the DNA matches TRBJ2-7 better. The CDR3 extends over 14 amino acids. CDR1 is SEHNR and CDR2 is FQNEAQ in the germline V gene (reference sequence). The CDR3 DNA sequence: TGTGCCAGCAGCCCAGCCCAGGGGGGAAACGAGCAGTACTTC. Translation gives CASSPAQGGNEQYF.

This chain links TRBV16 with TRBJ2-1, with 7 bases that match TRBD2. Germline CDR1 KGHSY, CDR2 FQNENV. The CDR3 loop spans 14 amino acids. J gave up 3 bases and V 5 bases, and 4 bases lay outside the gene matches. This CDR3 is CASSTTSIYNEQFF. The CDR3 bases are TGTGCCAGCAGCACGACTAGCATCTACAATGAGCAGTTCTTC.

V and J are TRBV5-6 and TRBJ1-2; a weak D match, TRBD1 (5 bases). This CDR3 has 15 amino acids. Germline values: CDR1 SGHDT, CDR2 YYEEEE. Trimming stripped 4 bases from V and 8 bases from J, with 21 bases between. CDR3 sequence reads: CASSGNGGRVEGYTF. In nucleotides, the CDR3 is TGTGCCAGCAGCGGCAACGGGGGAAGGGTAGAGGGCTACACCTTC.

This chain links TRBV3-1 with TRBJ2-1, with a tentative D call TRBD2 (5 bases). This CDR3 contains 13 residues. Germline lookup yields CDR1 LGHDT and CDR2 YNNKEL (reference sequence). Deletions cut 0 bases from V and 14 bases from J, with 14 bases between. CDR3 nucleotides: TGTGCCAGCAGCCAAGAGGCAGATTTCGGGGAGTTCTTC. Translation: CASSQEADFGEFF.

The chain carries TRBV7-2 and TRBJ2-5, with a possible D match to TRBD1 (6 bases). The J call may be incorrect, as the DNA end agrees better with TRBJ2-7. Germline V gene lookup returns CDR1 SGHTA and CDR2 FQGNSA. This CDR3 contains 14 residues. The CDR3 DNA sequence: TGTGCCAGCAGCTTAGGGGGGCCGCAACGCGAGCAGTACGTC. Its protein is CASSLGGPQREQYV.

The chain combines TRBV29-1 with TRBJ1-2; TRBD1 might be the D (6 bases). Germline CDR1 and CDR2: SQVTM and ANQGSEA. V gave up 0 bases and J gave up 6 bases, with 17 bases separating them. This CDR3 region has 15 residues. CDR3 in DNA: TGCAGCGTTGAAGATTATACGGCGGCAGGGGATGGCTACACCTTC. This sequence encodes CSVEDYTAAGDGYTF.

The rearrangement links TRBV29-1 to TRBJ2-7; D might be TRBD1 or TRBD2, each matching 5 bases. Trimming removed 4 bases at V and 2 bases at J, with 12 bases between. The CDR3 covers 13 residues. The germline V gene encodes CDR1 SQVTM and CDR2 ANQGSEA. The DNA for the CDR3 is TGCAGCGTTGGGACACTAGGGGCCTACGAGCAGTACTTC. Translating it yields CSVGTLGAYEQYF.

On this clonotype: A much larger clone is a single base away; this may be a read error. The chain uses TRBV6-2 or TRBV6-3 and TRBJ2-7; D not certain. V was trimmed by 6 bases and J by 3 bases, leaving 12 bases between them. CDR3 size: 13 residues. The V gene's germline CDR1 is MNHEY and CDR2 SVGEGT. CDR3 sequence (DNA): TGTGCCAGCAGCCCCGGACGGATCTACGAGCAGTACTTC. Protein sequence: CASSPGRIYEQYF.

The V and J genes are TRBV27 and TRBJ2-3; 11 bases align to TRBD1. Germline trimming cut 4 bases from V and 2 bases from J; bases unmatched to any gene: 5. In germline, CDR1 is MNHEY, CDR2 SMNVEV (reference sequence). The CDR3 contains 16 residues. CDR3 sequence reads: CASSSGQGAITDTQYF. CDR3 nucleotide sequence: TGTGCCAGCAGTTCCGGACAGGGGGCTATCACAGATACGCAGTATTTT.

This clonotype was observed a few times. The chain employs TRBV29-1 and TRBJ2-3, with 8 positions matching TRBD2. The CDR3 extends over 13 amino acids. Germline CDR1 SQVTM, CDR2 ANQGSEA. The ends lost 8 bases at V and 2 bases at J; junction bases unmatched: 6. CDR3 sequence reads: CSLAGRLTDTQYF. The CDR3 DNA sequence: TGCAGCTTAGCGGGACGACTCACAGATACGCAGTATTTT.

This clonotype was observed a few times. The rearrangement uses TRBV7-9 and TRBJ2-3; no definite D call. V was shortened by 3 bases and J by 2 bases, with 6 bases between the two germline ends. Germline V gene data show CDR1 as SEHNR and CDR2 as FQNEAQ (reference sequence). This CDR3 has 13 residues. CDR3 in DNA: TGTGCCAGCAGCTTTTGGGACACAGATACGCAGTATTTT. Its protein is CASSFWDTDTQYF.

CDR3 region: CASSSGGSVNEQYF. The CDR3 nucleotides are TGTGCCAGCAGCTCCGGCGGGAGTGTCAACGAGCAGTACTTC. V usage is TRBV11-2 and J usage is TRBJ2-7; 7 positions match TRBD2. Germline CDR1 SGHAT, CDR2 FQNNGV. J lost 5 bases, V lost 4 bases, and 8 bases had no gene match. This CDR3 has 14 amino acids.

The V and J genes are TRBV2 and TRBJ2-1; no firm D call. The CDR3 has 15 residues. CDR1 and CDR2 (germline): SNHLY, FYNNEI. V was cut by 1 base and J by 1 base, with 8 bases left in between. The CDR3 sequence: CASSEDGSSYNEQFF. The CDR3 nucleotides are TGTGCCAGCAGTGAAGATGGGTCGTCCTACAATGAGCAGTTCTTC.

The chain carries TRBV5-1 and TRBJ2-3; 10 bases map to TRBD2. Trimming cost V 4 bases and J 8 bases; bases outside gene matches: 7. This CDR3 comprises 14 residues. Per germline, CDR1 SGHRS and CDR2 YFSETQ. CDR3 bases: TGCGCCAGCAGCCTGGGACTAGCGAGAGGTACGCAGTATTTT. Residues: CASSLGLARGTQYF.

V gene TRBV9 combines with J gene TRBJ2-3; D gene unclear. This CDR3 is 12 amino acids long. V shed 5 bases and J shed 6 bases, with 10 bases lying between them. Germline values: CDR1 SGDLS, CDR2 YYNGEE. The CDR3 here is CASSLNQDTQYF. The CDR3 coding sequence is TGTGCCAGCAGTCTCAACCAGGATACGCAGTATTTT.

This rearrangement joins TRBV7-2 to TRBJ1-5; a weak D match, TRBD1 (6 bases). V lost 2 bases to trimming and J lost 7 bases, with 12 bases between them. The CDR3 sequence is 14 residues long. Germline CDR1 SGHTA, CDR2 FQGNSA. The CDR3 DNA follows: TGTGCCAGCAGCTTAATGGGGGGCGAACAGCCCCAGCATTTT. It codes for CASSLMGGEQPQHF.

This clonotype was observed a handful of times. The chain carries TRBV6-5 and TRBJ1-1; D not certain. CDR3 size: 14 residues. V lost 7 bases and J lost 4, with 16 bases in between. Germline CDR1 is MNHEY and CDR2 is SVGAGI. CDR3 coding DNA: TGTGCCAGCACCGGGGTTTCAAGGTCCACTGAAGCTTTCTTT. Translated: CASTGVSRSTEAFF.

The V call is TRBV29-1, the J call TRBJ1-1; TRBD1 might be the D (5 bases). The ends were cut back, 3 bases at V and 5 bases at J, with 13 bases in the middle. CDR3 length: 13 amino acids. Germline assignment: CDR1 SQVTM and CDR2 ANQGSEA. The CDR3 nucleotides read TGCAGCGTTGAGCCCGGGGGAGGAACTGAAGCTTTCTTT. Its translation: CSVEPGGGTEAFF.

V gene TRBV7-9 combines with J gene TRBJ1-2; the match to TRBD1 covers 7 bases. The junction had 8 bases not matched to a gene; V was cut back by 5 bases and J by 5 bases. In germline, CDR1 is SEHNR, CDR2 FQNEAQ (reference sequence). This CDR3 is 14 amino acids long. CDR3 protein: CASSPTGKAYGYTF. The CDR3 DNA is TGTGCCAGCAGCCCGACAGGGAAGGCTTATGGCTACACCTTC.

This clonotype has ten or more counts. This sequence joins TRBV11-2 and TRBJ2-3; no firm D call. This CDR3 has 13 residues. V dropped 0 bases and J dropped 5 bases, with 6 bases sitting between them. Germline loops: CDR1 SGHAT, CDR2 FQNNGV. The CDR3 is CASSLDIRDTQYF. CDR3 nucleotide sequence: TGTGCCAGCAGCTTAGATATCAGAGATACGCAGTATTTT.